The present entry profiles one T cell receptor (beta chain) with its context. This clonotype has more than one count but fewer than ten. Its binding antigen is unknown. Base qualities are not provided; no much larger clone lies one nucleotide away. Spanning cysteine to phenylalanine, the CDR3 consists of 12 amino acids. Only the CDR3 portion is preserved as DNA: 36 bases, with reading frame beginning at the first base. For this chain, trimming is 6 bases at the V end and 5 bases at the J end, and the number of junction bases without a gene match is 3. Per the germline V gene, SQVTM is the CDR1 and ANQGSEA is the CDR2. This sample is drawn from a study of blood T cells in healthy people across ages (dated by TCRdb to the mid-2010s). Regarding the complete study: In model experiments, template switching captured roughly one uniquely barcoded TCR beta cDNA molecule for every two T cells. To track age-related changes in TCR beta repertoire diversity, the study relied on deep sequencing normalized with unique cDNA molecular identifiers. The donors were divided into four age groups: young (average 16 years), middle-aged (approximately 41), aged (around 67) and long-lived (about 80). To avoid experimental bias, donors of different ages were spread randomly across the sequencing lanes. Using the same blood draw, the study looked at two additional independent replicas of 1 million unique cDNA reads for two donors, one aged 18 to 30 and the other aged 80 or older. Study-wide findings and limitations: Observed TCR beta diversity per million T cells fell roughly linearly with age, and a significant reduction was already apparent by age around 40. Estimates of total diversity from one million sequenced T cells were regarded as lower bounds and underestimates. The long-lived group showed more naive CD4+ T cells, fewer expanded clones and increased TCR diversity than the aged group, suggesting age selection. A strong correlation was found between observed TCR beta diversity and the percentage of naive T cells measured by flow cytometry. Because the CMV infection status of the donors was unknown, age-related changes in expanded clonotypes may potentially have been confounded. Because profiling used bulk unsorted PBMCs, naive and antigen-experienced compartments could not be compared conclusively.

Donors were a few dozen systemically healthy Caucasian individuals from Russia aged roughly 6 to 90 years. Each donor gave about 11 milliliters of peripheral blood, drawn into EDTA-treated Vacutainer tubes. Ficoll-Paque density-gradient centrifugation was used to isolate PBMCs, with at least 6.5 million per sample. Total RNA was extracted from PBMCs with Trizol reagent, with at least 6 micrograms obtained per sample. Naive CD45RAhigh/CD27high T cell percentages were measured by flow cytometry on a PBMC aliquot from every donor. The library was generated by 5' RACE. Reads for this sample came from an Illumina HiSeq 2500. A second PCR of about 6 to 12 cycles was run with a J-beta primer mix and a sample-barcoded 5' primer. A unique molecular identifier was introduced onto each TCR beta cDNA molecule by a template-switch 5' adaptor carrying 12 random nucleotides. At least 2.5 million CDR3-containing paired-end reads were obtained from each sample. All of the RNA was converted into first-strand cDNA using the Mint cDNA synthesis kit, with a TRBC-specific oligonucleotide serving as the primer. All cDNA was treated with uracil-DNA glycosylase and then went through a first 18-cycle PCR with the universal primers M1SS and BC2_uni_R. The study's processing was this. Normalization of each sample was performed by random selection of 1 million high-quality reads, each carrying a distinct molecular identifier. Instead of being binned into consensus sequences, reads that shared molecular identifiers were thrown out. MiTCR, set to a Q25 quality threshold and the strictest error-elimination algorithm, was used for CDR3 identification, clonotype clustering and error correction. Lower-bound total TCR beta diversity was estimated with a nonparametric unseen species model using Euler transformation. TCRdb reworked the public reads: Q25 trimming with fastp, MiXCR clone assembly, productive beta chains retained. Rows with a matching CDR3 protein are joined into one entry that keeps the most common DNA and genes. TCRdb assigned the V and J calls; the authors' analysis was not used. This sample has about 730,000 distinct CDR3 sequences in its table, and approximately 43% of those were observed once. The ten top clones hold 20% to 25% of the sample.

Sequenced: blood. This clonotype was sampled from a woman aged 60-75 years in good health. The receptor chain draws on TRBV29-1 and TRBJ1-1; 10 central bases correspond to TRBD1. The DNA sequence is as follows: TGCAGCGTGGGACAGGGGACGACTGAAGCTTTCTTT. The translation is CSVGQGTTEAFF.